This T cell receptor (beta chain) was captured in a study of OX40 agonist ivuxolimab in advanced cancers. Looking at the study overall: Ivuxolimab was an agonistic, fully human IgG2 monoclonal antibody directed against OX40 (CD134), a costimulatory receptor. Intravenous ivuxolimab was administered to patients every 2 weeks at six dose levels: 0.01, 0.1, 0.3, 1.5, 3 and 10 mg/kg. Among the approximately 54 dose-escalation patients, about 20 had hepatocellular carcinoma, 15 or so melanoma, 9 renal cell carcinoma and 9 head and neck cancer. In the dose-escalation cohort, approximately 83% of patients were male, and the mean age was roughly 60 years with a range of roughly 20 to 85. Patients were allowed to have had prior anti-PD-1, anti-PD-L1 or anti-CTLA-4 therapy, and approximately 39% of the dose-escalation patients had been treated with checkpoint inhibitors. Partial responses occurred in three dose-escalation patients: two with cutaneous melanoma and one with hepatocellular carcinoma. The purpose of peripheral TCRbeta sequencing was to test whether ivuxolimab changed TCR sequence diversity and led to clonal T-cell expansion. The monotherapy dose-escalation portion (N ≈ 52 patients) of the phase I ivuxolimab trial is reported in the paper. Overall study outcomes, separate from this receptor: After ivuxolimab, expanded clones were on average more numerous among CD8+ T cells than among CD4+ T cells. Low levels of normalized T-cell clonal expansion were also seen in some nonresponding patients. At doses of 0.1 to 3.0 mg/kg, clonal expansion of both CD4+ and CD8+ blood T cells was observed from baseline to week 6. Partial responders in the 0.1-3.0 mg/kg groups had among the lowest normalized peripheral clonal expansion, especially among CD8+ T cells. Which antigens the clonally expanded peripheral T cells were specific for was not determined.

The trial excluded patients who had a history of autoimmune disease or were on systemic immunosuppression. Peripheral blood for TCR sequencing was drawn from every dose cohort at baseline, at cycle 4 day 1 and at cycle 7 day 1. The samples were drawn from a first-in-human, open-label, multicenter phase I dose-escalation trial of ivuxolimab. Adults with locally advanced or metastatic head and neck squamous cell, hepatocellular, melanoma or renal cell carcinoma were enrolled in the trial. CD4+ and CD8+ T cells were sorted separately from peripheral blood before TCR sequencing. Trimming at the junction amounts to 3 bases on V and 4 bases on J, and the germline ends lie 9 bases apart. Spanning cysteine to phenylalanine, the CDR3 consists of 13 amino acids. The sequence is cut down to CDR3 DNA, 39 bases in frame from base 1. Based on the germline V gene (reference sequence), the CDR1 and CDR2 sequences are MNHEY and SMNVEV.

As concerns this clone: Its specific antigen is unknown. No base quality values were provided; no much bigger clone lies one nucleotide off.

For sequencing of the TCRbeta CDR3 region, genomic DNA was extracted from the sorted cells. TCRbeta CDR3 regions were sequenced using the immunoSEQ Assay. Drawn from immuneACCESS, this table holds only the in-frame rearrangements with V and J called that TCRdb kept. Clones are partly lost; checked studies trace under half to an unresolved V gene and leave the rest unexplained. The sample profile shows over 60,000 clones; 80% to 90% of them were found once. Clones ranked in the top ten supply 0.86% of the sample. The sequence was obtained from an adult with an advanced solid tumor such as melanoma, head and neck, liver or kidney cancer. The chain couples TRBV27 to TRBJ1-2; matching of 6 bases hints at TRBD1 as the D gene. The specimen was CD4+ or CD8+ T cells sorted from blood, collected in a trial of the OX40 agonist ivuxolimab. The sequenced DNA: TGTGCCAGCAGTTTCTTGGGGGCCTATGGCTACACCTTC. This is translated as CASSFLGAYGYTF.